This TCR beta chain was recorded in a study of regulatory and conventional T cells in RAG deficiency. Sequenced by immunoSEQ multiplex PCR; TCRdb stores in-frame clones only, minus some. The sample records about 30,000 clones, 96% being singletons. Comment on this clone: Its matching antigen is unknown.

Genomic DNA came from blood conventional CD4+ T cells gated CD25-low CD127-high. J gave up 6 bases and V 2 bases, and 15 bases lay outside the gene matches. CDR3 length: 19 residues. The germline V gene encodes CDR1 SGHAT and CDR2 FQNNGV. Study conclusions and caveats: Control T-cell subsets had markedly higher Shannon entropy and lower Simpson indices than RAG-deficient patients. Patient subsets had shorter CDR3s; Omenn Treg-Tconv overlap exceeded 75%.

These data also featured in a second study, about regulatory T cells. As reported in that work: The primer mix had 52 TRBV and 13 TRBJ primers.

The V and J genes are TRBV11-2 and TRBJ2-1; 11 nucleotides align to TRBD2. Input material: CD25- CD4+ T cells sorted from blood. The TCR originated in a human donor in good health. The CDR3 DNA reads as TGTGCCAGCAGCTTAATTTCGGGGACTAGCGGCCGGGGTGGCAATGAGCAGTTCTTC. It is translated as CASSLISGTSGRGGNEQFF.